A single sample is the source of the 9 T cell receptor beta chains below, sequenced in a study of cytomegalovirus exposure and HLA in healthy donors. Produced via immunoSEQ multiplex PCR; TCRdb's table is partial and in-frame only. The sample lists 300,000 to 450,000 clones; 70% to 90% were seen once. The sequenced material came from PBMCs. The receptors shown here come from a woman in her late teens or twenties in good health and CMV-seronegative.

This clone was seen once. The chain employs TRBV4-1 and TRBJ1-4, with D uncertain. Trimming pared 0 bases from V and 8 bases from J, leaving 16 bases between. Germline V gives CDR1 MGHRA, CDR2 YSYEKL. The CDR3 has 16 amino acids. The CDR3 coding sequence is TGCGCCAGCAGCCAAGATGGGAGGGCGGCGGGCGAAAAACTGTTTTTT. Its protein is CASSQDGRAAGEKLFF.

This rearrangement joins TRBV30 to TRBJ2-3, with 7 bases that match TRBD1. The CDR3 totals 18 residues. Trimming removed 2 bases from V and 7 bases from J; junction bases left unmatched: 21. In germline, CDR1 is GTSNPN, CDR2 SVGIG (reference sequence). CDR3 residues: CAWSLGTLMGQKGYTQYF. CDR3 coding DNA: TGTGCCTGGAGTTTAGGGACCCTAATGGGACAGAAAGGGTATACGCAGTATTTT.

The gene calls are TRBV5-1 and TRBJ1-6, with no clear D. V was clipped by 0 bases and J by 8 bases, with 9 bases between them. In germline, CDR1 is SGHRS, CDR2 YFSETQ. The CDR3 length is 14 residues. Here the CDR3 DNA reads TGCGCCAGCAGCTTGGGCCCCTCGGATTCACCCCTCCACTTT. It codes for CASSLGPSDSPLHF.

J is TRBJ2-4 and V is TRBV4-1, with 7 bases aligning to TRBD2. The junction had 6 bases not matched to a gene; V was cut back by 1 base and J by 0 bases. CDR1 is MGHRA and CDR2 is YSYEKL in the germline V gene. The CDR3 loop spans 17 amino acids. The CDR3 region is CASSQGGGGVAKNIQYF. In nucleotides, the CDR3 is TGCGCCAGCAGCCAAGGGGGGGGTGGAGTAGCCAAAAACATTCAGTACTTC.

The chain has TRBV4-2 and TRBJ2-4; 7 bases match TRBD2. There are 16 residues in the CDR3. Germline lookup yields CDR1 LGHNA and CDR2 YNFKEQ. V lost 0 bases to trimming and J lost 8 bases; unmatched junction nucleotides: 10. The CDR3 sequence: CASSQDFGREWDIQYF. For the CDR3, the DNA is TGTGCCAGCAGCCAAGATTTCGGGCGGGAGTGGGACATTCAGTACTTC.

V and J are TRBV5-1 and TRBJ2-1, with no clear D. Germline V lookup: CDR1 SGHRS, CDR2 YFSETQ. The CDR3 sequence is 12 residues long. Trimming took off 2 bases at V and 7 bases at J, with 7 bases between the two ends. CDR3 DNA sequence: TGCGCCAGCAGCTTTAGCACTAATGAGCAGTTCTTC. Its protein is CASSFSTNEQFF.

This clone has a single count. The chain combines TRBV28 with TRBJ1-4; D is perhaps TRBD1 (5 bases). Trimming removed 2 bases from V and 4 bases from J, with 11 bases in between. The CDR3 consists of 15 residues. CDR1 is MDHEN, CDR2 SYDVKM, per germline. The DNA for the CDR3 is TGTGCCAGCAGTTTAGGATGGCAGGGTAATGAAAAACTGTTTTTT. This translates into CASSLGWQGNEKLFF.

The genes are TRBV10-3 and TRBJ2-4; 7 bases agree with TRBD2. V shed 3 bases and J 2 bases; nucleotides not matched to a gene: 4. Germline V gives CDR1 ENHRY, CDR2 SYGVKD. This CDR3 is 15 amino acids long. The CDR3 region has the DNA TGTGCCATCAGTGACTCTAGCGGTTCCAAAAACATTCAGTACTTC. It translates to CAISDSSGSKNIQYF.

This chain connects TRBV7-8 to TRBJ1-4, with D possibly being TRBD1 (6 bases). Germline assignment: CDR1 SGHVS and CDR2 FQNEAQ. The CDR3 covers 15 residues. V gave up 5 bases and J gave up 7 bases, with 17 bases separating them. CDR3 DNA sequence: TGTGCCAGCAGCCCCCGGGGGGCTAGGGTTGAAAAACTGTTTTTT. Protein product: CASSPRGARVEKLFF.